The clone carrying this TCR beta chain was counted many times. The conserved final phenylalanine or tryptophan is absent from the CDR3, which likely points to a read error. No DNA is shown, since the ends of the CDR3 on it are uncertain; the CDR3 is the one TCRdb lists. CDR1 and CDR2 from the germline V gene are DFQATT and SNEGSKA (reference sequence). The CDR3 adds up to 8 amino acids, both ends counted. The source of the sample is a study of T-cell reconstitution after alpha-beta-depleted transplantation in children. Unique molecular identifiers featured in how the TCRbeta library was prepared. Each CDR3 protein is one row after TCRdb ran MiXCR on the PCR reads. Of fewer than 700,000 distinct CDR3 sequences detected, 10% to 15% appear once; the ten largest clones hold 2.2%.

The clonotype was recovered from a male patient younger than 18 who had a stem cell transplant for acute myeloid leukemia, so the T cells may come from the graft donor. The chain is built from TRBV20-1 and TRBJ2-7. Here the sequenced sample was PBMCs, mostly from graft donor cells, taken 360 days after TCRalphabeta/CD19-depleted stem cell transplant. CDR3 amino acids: CSARWIGL.